A selection of T cell receptor beta chains follows, all from one sample in a study of T cell repertoires in cytomegalovirus infection. A single record per CDR3 protein comes from TCRdb applying MiXCR to the reads. Among around 750,000 distinct CDR3 sequences listed, approximately 32% were seen once. These receptors' antigens are unknown. Sequences were derived from cultured CD8+ T cells from PBMCs, sampled from culture after CMV antigen stimulation. Receptor source: a human donor in good health (CMV status not recorded). Some clones in this sample may be carry-over from other donors' samples. CDR3s include the opening cysteine and the closing phenylalanine or tryptophan. A D gene is named only where the DNA matches it firmly. Size tells how often a clone was seen (once, few, many) or the class of an expanded clone, and some rows leave it out.

>TRBD2|few|TRBV4-1
CASSQDQGLVTDTQYF
>NA|many|TRBV7-2
CASSLGVDPNTGELFF
>TRBD1|NA|TRBV7-9
CSSSLDWQGGQPQHF
>NA|few|TRBV2
CASSEGSEWETQYF
>NA|NA|TRBV4-3
CASSQGVGGYNEQFF
>NA|NA|TRBV4-2
CASSQPQESDTQYF
>TRBD2|NA|TRBV9
CASSVGLAGVSNEQFF
>TRBD1|NA|TRBV12-5
CASGLTWLGTAGYNRGGELFF
>NA|NA|TRBV28
CASSLFRHSNTEAFF
>NA|NA|TRBV13
CASSFSGAETQYF
>NA|NA|TRBV7-6
CASSLDGTLLQPQHF